This entry concerns a single T cell receptor (beta chain). Its antigen is currently unknown. The sample is drawn from a study of cytomegalovirus exposure and HLA in healthy donors. A multiplex PCR was run with 60 Vbeta primers and 13 Jbeta primers. Method: immunoSEQ multiplex PCR; TCRdb's copy keeps in-frame clones and lacks some. The data hold approximately 160,000 clones, with 65% to 85% observed a single time. The CDR3 contains 13 residues. Trimming cost V 2 bases and J 10 bases, with 11 bases left between them. Germline V gene data show CDR1 as MDHEN and CDR2 as SYDVKM. Overall study results and limits: Further analysis, carried out later, found HLA-associated TCR beta chains more clonally expanded than equally common other chains.

J is TRBJ1-4 and V is TRBV28, with unresolved D. The TCR originated in a woman between 18 and 30 years old in good health and CMV-seronegative. The sequenced sample was PBMCs. The CDR3 loop reads CASSLTHSGKLFF. In DNA form, the CDR3 reads TGTGCCAGCAGTTTAACGCATTCGGGAAAACTGTTTTTT.